The 22 T cell receptor beta chains given below trace back to one sample, sequenced in a study of metastatic and nonmetastatic thyroid tumors. Patients underwent thyroid surgery, and none had received any treatment before it. TCRdb re-called clones via MiXCR from the PCR reads. The sample lists roughly 7,000 clones, roughly 30% seen once, with approximately 19% in the top ten. Sequencing was carried out using tumor tissue. The source of these receptors is a female donor with papillary thyroid cancer or a benign thyroid nodule (not recorded which). Some clones in this sample may be carry-over from other donors' samples.

This clone was seen ten or more times. This sequence joins TRBV12-3 or TRBV12-4 and TRBJ1-1, with D unresolved. There are 15 residues in the CDR3. V gave up 2 bases and J gave up 0 bases, with 10 bases separating them. As DNA, the CDR3 is TGTGCCAGCAGTTTATCGGAACTTATGAACACTGAAGCTTTCTTT. Translating it yields CASSLSELMNTEAFF.

Many counts were recorded for this clone. V usage is TRBV29-1 and J usage is TRBJ2-1; possible D gene TRBD2, 6 bases. Per germline, CDR1 SQVTM and CDR2 ANQGSEA. There are 14 residues in the CDR3. V was clipped by 1 base and J by 9 bases, with 16 bases between them. CDR3: CSVEVFSGRVEQFF. The CDR3 DNA is TGCAGCGTTGAAGTGTTTAGCGGCCGGGTTGAGCAGTTCTTC.

The chain has TRBV20-1 and TRBJ1-2, with D possibly matching TRBD1 (5 bases). V was clipped by 0 bases and J by 4 bases, with 12 bases between them. This CDR3 region has 14 residues. Germline loops: CDR1 DFQATT, CDR2 SNEGSKA (reference sequence). The CDR3 here is CSARDTRGAYGYTF. The CDR3 DNA reads TGCAGTGCTAGAGATACAAGGGGAGCCTATGGCTACACCTTC.

By its share, this clone is medium-sized. The V and J genes are TRBV20-1 and TRBJ2-3, with D unclear. The CDR3 has 10 amino acids. Germline values: CDR1 DFQATT, CDR2 SNEGSKA (reference sequence). V lost 4 bases and J lost 3, with 2 bases in between. This chain's CDR3 is CSATTDTQYF. Written as DNA, the CDR3 is TGCAGTGCTACAACAGATACGCAGTATTTT.

This clone is medium-sized by share. The chain couples TRBV9 to TRBJ2-2, with TRBD1 as a possible D gene (5 bases). This CDR3 comprises 13 residues. Germline V CDR1 and CDR2: SGDLS, YYNGEE. The V end was cut by 6 bases, the J end by 6 bases, with 12 bases between. The CDR3 DNA sequence: TGTGCCAGCACATCAGGGTGGGCCGGGGAGCTGTTTTTT. Translating it yields CASTSGWAGELFF.

This rearrangement joins TRBV28 to TRBJ2-7; perhaps TRBD1 as D (5 bases). Germline V gene lookup returns CDR1 MDHEN and CDR2 SYDVKM. V dropped 1 base and J dropped 2 bases, with 12 bases sitting between them. This CDR3 contains 15 residues. The CDR3 spells CASSLSAGLTYEQYF. The CDR3 DNA reads as TGTGCCAGCAGTTTATCGGCAGGGTTAACCTACGAGCAGTACTTC.

In DNA form, the CDR3 reads TGTGCCAGCGGTATCGGGACAGGATCCCCCGCTTCACCCCTCCACTTT. Its protein is CASGIGTGSPASPLHF. The chain uses TRBV27 and TRBJ1-6; 8 bases are shared with TRBD1. V lost 8 bases and J lost 9; bases outside the gene matches: 15. This CDR3 is built from 16 residues. The V gene's germline CDR1 is MNHEY and CDR2 SMNVEV (reference sequence).

This clone was observed a few times. The V call is TRBV6-1, the J call TRBJ1-6; the match to TRBD1 covers 8 bases. The trim removed 5 bases at V and 15 bases at J, leaving 3 bases unmatched. Germline CDR1 MNHNS, CDR2 SASEGT. The CDR3 is 11 residues long. The CDR3 coding sequence is TGTGCCAGCAGTCTCGGACAGGGCCTCCACTTT. As protein: CASSLGQGLHF.

V gene TRBV12-3 or TRBV12-4 combines with J gene TRBJ1-5; D not resolved. The CDR3 contains 12 residues. The ends were cut back, 3 bases at V and 8 bases at J, with 8 bases in the middle. The CDR3: CASSLIGEPQHF. CDR3 coding DNA: TGTGCCAGCAGTTTGATCGGGGAGCCCCAGCATTTT.

By its share, this clone is medium-sized. Other DNA sequences of this sample code for an identical CDR3. The chain carries TRBV28 and TRBJ1-5; D is ambiguous. The germline V gene has CDR1 MDHEN and CDR2 SYDVKM. V was trimmed by 2 bases and J by 2 bases, leaving 10 bases between them. This CDR3 is built from 15 residues. CDR3 region: CASSLTGMRNQPQHF. CDR3 in DNA: TGTGCCAGCAGTTTAACGGGGATGCGCAATCAGCCCCAGCATTTT.

The chain recombines TRBV10-1 with TRBJ2-1; no firm D call. Trimming cost V 2 bases and J 4 bases, with 6 bases left between them. Germline V gene data show CDR1 as WNHNN and CDR2 as SYGVQD (reference sequence). The CDR3 length is 13 residues. The CDR3 here is CASSESRYNEQFF. The CDR3, as DNA: TGCGCCAGCAGTGAGAGCAGGTACAATGAGCAGTTCTTC.

By share, this clone counts as medium-sized. CDR3 in DNA: TGCGCCAGCAGTGAGTCCAGCGGGAGGGCCTATGAGCAGTTCTTC. Translation gives CASSESSGRAYEQFF. The chain joins TRBV10-2 to TRBJ2-1, with TRBD2 matching over 10 bases. V lost 0 bases and J lost 8; bases outside the gene matches: 4. This CDR3 contains 15 residues. CDR1 WSHSY and CDR2 SAAADI come from the germline V gene.

The genes are TRBV7-2 and TRBJ2-1; D perhaps matches TRBD2 (5 bases). Germline V lookup: CDR1 SGHTA, CDR2 FQGNSA. CDR3 length: 15 amino acids. The V gene lost 0 bases and the J gene lost 4 bases, with 10 bases spanning the gap. The CDR3 DNA reads TGTGCCAGCAGCTTAGCGGGAGTGGGATACAATGAGCAGTTCTTC. It is translated as CASSLAGVGYNEQFF.

In its sample, this clone was seen a few times. This chain connects TRBV27 to TRBJ1-1; 9 nucleotides line up with TRBD1. The CDR3 is 14 amino acids. Per the germline V gene, CDR1 is MNHEY and CDR2 is SMNVEV (reference sequence). The junction had 8 bases not matched to a gene; V was cut back by 2 bases and J by 10 bases. The CDR3 sequence is CASSLTGGVLGAFF. DNA of the CDR3: TGTGCCAGCAGTTTAACAGGGGGCGTTTTAGGAGCTTTCTTT.

This clone occurred a few times. The rearrangement uses TRBV28 and TRBJ2-2; TRBD1 aligns across 8 bases. Germline trimming cut 8 bases from V and 0 bases from J; bases unmatched to any gene: 5. CDR1 and CDR2 from the germline V gene are MDHEN and SYDVKM. The CDR3 consists of 15 residues. CDR3 in DNA: TGTGCCAGCGGGATGGGACAGGCGAACACCGGGGAGCTGTTTTTT. It translates to CASGMGQANTGELFF.

The genes are TRBV10-3 and TRBJ1-5; D is perhaps TRBD1 (6 bases). Per the germline V gene, CDR1 is ENHRY and CDR2 is SYGVKD. This CDR3 has 13 residues. Trimming cost V 11 bases and J 4 bases, with 15 bases left between them. CDR3 residues: CAAGGGANQPQHF. The DNA for the CDR3 is TGTGCCGCCGGTGGGGGGGCTAATCAGCCCCAGCATTTT.

In DNA form, the CDR3 reads TGTGCCAGTAGTACCGGACAGACTAGCACAGATACGCAGTATTTT. Translating it yields CASSTGQTSTDTQYF. The chain employs TRBV19 and TRBJ2-3, with a weak D call TRBD1 (6 bases). Trimming cost V 4 bases and J 0 bases, with 11 bases left between them. In germline, CDR1 is LNHDA, CDR2 SQIVND (reference sequence). This CDR3 has 15 amino acids.

This clone is judged medium-sized. The rearrangement uses TRBV6-1 and TRBJ2-7; tentatively, D is TRBD1 (6 bases). Per germline, CDR1 MNHNS and CDR2 SASEGT. V lost 5 bases and J lost 7, with 15 bases in between. CDR3 size: 13 residues. CDR3 nucleotide sequence: TGTGCCAGCAGTACCACAGGGCTGGGTGAGCAGTACTTC. This codes for CASSTTGLGEQYF.

This clone was counted only a few times. This chain links TRBV2 with TRBJ2-7, with D perhaps matching TRBD1 (5 bases). Germline values: CDR1 SNHLY, CDR2 FYNNEI. Trimming removed 7 bases from V and 1 base from J, with 11 bases in between. CDR3 length equals 13 residues. The CDR3 loop is CASKDRLSYEQYF. The CDR3 nucleotides read TGTGCCAGCAAAGACAGACTTTCCTACGAGCAGTACTTC.

This clone was counted between two and nine times. The V gene is TRBV6-5, the J gene TRBJ2-3, with 7 bases matching TRBD2. This CDR3 contains 17 residues. The junction had 13 bases not matched to a gene; V was cut back by 2 bases and J by 5 bases. Germline V CDR1 and CDR2: MNHEY, SVGAGI. This chain's CDR3 is CASSYGGESAEEDTQYF. The CDR3, as DNA: TGTGCCAGCAGTTACGGGGGGGAGTCCGCAGAAGAAGATACGCAGTATTTT.

This clone was counted once. V usage is TRBV7-2 and J usage is TRBJ2-6, with D unresolved. Germline CDR1 SGHTA, CDR2 FQGNSA. Trimming shortened V by 7 bases and J by 0 bases, and 4 bases separated the two germline ends. The CDR3 is 13 residues long. DNA for the CDR3: TGTGCCAGCACCCTCTCTGGGGCCAACGTCCTGACTTTC. This sequence encodes CASTLSGANVLTF.

By sample fraction, this clone is medium-sized. The CDR3 nucleotides are TGCGCCAGCAGCGTAAGACAGAACACCGGGGAGCTGTTTTTT. It specifies CASSVRQNTGELFF. This rearrangement joins TRBV5-1 to TRBJ2-2; D gene ambiguous. Looked up from germline, CDR1 is SGHRS and CDR2 is YFSETQ. Trimming took off 4 bases at V and 1 base at J, with 8 bases between the two ends. The CDR3 is 14 residues long.